The source of this TCR beta chain is a study of blood T cells in healthy people across ages. Regarding the study as a whole: Measured against age, TCR beta diversity per million T cells decreased in a roughly linear manner. CMV status of donors was unknown, possibly confounding expanded clonotype changes. Diversity of TCR beta correlated strongly with naive T cell percentage.

The CDR3 sequence is 16 residues long. Germline assignment: CDR1 SGHVS and CDR2 FQNEAQ. V lost 4 bases and J lost 0, with 16 bases in between. Then a second PCR, running roughly 7 to 11 cycles, was carried out with a sample-barcoded 5' primer and a J-beta primer mix. Each cDNA molecule carried a tag from a template-switch adaptor that contained 12 random nucleotides. TCRdb reprocessed the 5' RACE reads with MiXCR, giving one entry per CDR3 protein. This sample has approximately 800,000 distinct CDR3 sequences; 55% to 75% occur once, and the top ten carry 22%. A note on this clonotype: Its specificity is not known.

The sequenced sample was blood. The chain couples TRBV7-8 to TRBJ2-7; either TRBD1 or TRBD2 may fit D (7 bases each). This clonotype was sampled from a man between 25 and 39 years old in good health. The DNA for the CDR3 is TGTGCCAGCAGCTCCAGGGAGGGGGCGAGCTCCTACGAGCAGTACTTC. Translating it yields CASSSREGASSYEQYF.